These 21 T cell receptor beta chains originate from one sample sequenced in a study of T-cell reconstitution after alpha-beta-depleted transplantation in children. A TCRbeta library incorporating unique molecular identifiers was prepared. TCRdb re-analysed the PCR reads in MiXCR, keeping a single row per CDR3 protein. The repertoire holds a few hundred thousand distinct CDR3 sequences, with 10% to 15% as singletons. The specimen comprised PBMCs, mostly from graft donor cells, sampled 360 days after TCRalphabeta/CD19-depleted stem cell transplant. Source of these receptors: a male patient under 18 who had a stem cell transplant for acute myeloid leukemia, so the T cells may come from the graft donor.

The chain combines TRBV9 with TRBJ2-3, with TRBD2 matching over 8 bases. Germline V gene data show CDR1 as SGDLS and CDR2 as YYNGEE. V was clipped by 0 bases and J by 2 bases; unmatched bases: 5. CDR3 length: 16 amino acids. The CDR3 spells CASSVVLAGPTDTQYF. The CDR3 coding sequence is TGTGCCAGCAGCGTAGTCCTAGCGGGCCCCACAGATACGCAGTATTTT.

This clonotype was detected ten times or more. The chain employs TRBV7-6 and TRBJ2-3; TRBD1 matches at 7 bases. V lost 3 bases, J lost 3 bases, and 6 bases stayed unmatched. CDR3 size: 15 residues. Germline-derived CDR1 and CDR2 are SGHVS and FNYEAQ. In nucleotides, the CDR3 is TGTGCCAGCAGCTTCGACAGGGAATGGACAGATACGCAGTATTTT. Translating it yields CASSFDREWTDTQYF.

A remark on this clonotype: A read error may produce the germline difference seen at one junction end. The chain combines TRBV20-1 with TRBJ2-1, with 7 bases lining up with TRBD2. From germline, CDR1 is DFQATT and CDR2 SNEGSKA (reference sequence). The CDR3 has 15 residues. The CDR3 loop is CCARPLAEAYNEQFF. In nucleotides, the CDR3 is TGCTGTGCTCGACCTCTAGCGGAAGCCTACAATGAGCAGTTCTTC.

This clonotype was counted a few times. The chain carries TRBV15 and TRBJ2-1; TRBD1 matches 7 bases. Trimming at V came to 2 bases and at J to 3 bases, leaving 7 bases not matched to a gene. This CDR3 region has 16 residues. Germline loops: CDR1 LNHNV, CDR2 YYDKDF (reference sequence). CDR3 bases: TGTGCCACCAGCAGATTTCAGGGGGTGGACTACAATGAGCAGTTCTTC. This gives the protein CATSRFQGVDYNEQFF.

This clonotype was detected only once. The chain has TRBV6-1 and TRBJ1-1, with 8 bases aligning to TRBD1. The V and J ends lost 6 bases and 5 bases, in that order; junction bases with no gene match: 11. CDR3 length equals 15 residues. CDR1 and CDR2 (germline): MNHNS, SASEGT. For the CDR3, the DNA is TGTGCCAGCAGACACGGACAGGGAGGTGCAACTGAAGCTTTCTTT. Its translation is CASRHGQGGATEAFF.

This chain links TRBV28 with TRBJ2-6, with D maybe TRBD1 (6 bases). V shed 2 bases and J shed 4 bases, with 9 bases lying between them. Germline loops: CDR1 MDHEN, CDR2 SYDVKM. The CDR3 has 15 amino acids. This CDR3 reads CASSLRGMGANVLTF. DNA of the CDR3: TGTGCCAGCAGTTTAAGGGGGATGGGGGCCAACGTCCTGACTTTC.

This chain links TRBV3-1 with TRBJ1-1; no firm D call. Between the trimmed V and J ends, which lost 3 bases and 3 bases, there was a span of 14 bases. The V gene's germline CDR1 is LGHDT and CDR2 YNNKEL (reference sequence). The CDR3 contains 15 residues. The CDR3, as DNA: TGTGCCAGCAGCCAGTATGGCAGAGGGTACACTGAAGCTTTCTTT. Protein: CASSQYGRGYTEAFF. The whole variable domain, remainder taken from reference TRBV3-1 and TRBJ1-1, is DTAVSQTPKYLVTQMGNDKSIKCEQNLGHDTMYWYKQDSKKFLKIMFSYNNKELIINETVPNRFSPKSPDKAHLNLHINSLELGDSAVYFCASSQYGRGYTEAFFGQGTRLTVV.

This clonotype was found a few times. The chain couples TRBV29-1 to TRBJ2-5, with D uncertain. Germline CDR1 is SQVTM and CDR2 is ANQGSEA. With 4 bases removed from V and 2 bases from J, the gap between germline ends came to 8 bases. The CDR3 is made up of 12 amino acids. CDR3 sequence (DNA): TGCAGCGTTGGCAGGCTACAAGAGACCCAGTACTTC. Amino acid sequence: CSVGRLQETQYF.

There are a few counts of this clonotype. The rearrangement uses TRBV29-1 and TRBJ2-7, with a tentative D call TRBD2 (5 bases). The CDR3 runs 13 residues. Germline V CDR1 and CDR2: SQVTM, ANQGSEA. V lost 6 bases and J lost 1, with 13 bases in between. The CDR3: CSVRISASYEQYF. The CDR3 DNA sequence: TGCAGCGTCCGAATTAGCGCTTCCTACGAGCAGTACTTC.

This clonotype came up a few times. V is TRBV5-6 and J is TRBJ2-5; perhaps TRBD1 as D (5 bases). The CDR3 covers 14 residues. Trimming took 1 base from V and 13 from J, leaving 20 bases between them. Germline CDR1 is SGHDT and CDR2 is YYEEEE. CDR3 DNA: TGTGCCAGCAGCTTGTACTCGCTAGGGGTCTTTTGGTACTTC. It codes for CASSLYSLGVFWYF.

Ten or more counts support this clonotype. The chain is built from TRBV29-1 and TRBJ2-5; possible D gene TRBD1, 6 bases. Germline CDR1 is SQVTM and CDR2 is ANQGSEA. There are 13 residues in the CDR3. V gave up 6 bases and J gave up 7 bases, with 18 bases separating them. The CDR3 DNA reads as TGCAGCGTAGATGCCAGGGGATTGTGGACCCAGTACTTC. Encoded protein: CSVDARGLWTQYF.

The gene calls are TRBV28 and TRBJ1-6; D possibly corresponds to TRBD1 (6 bases). The length of the CDR3 is 16 residues. The germline V and J ends were trimmed by 5 bases and 7 bases, with 18 bases remaining between them. Germline V CDR1 and CDR2: MDHEN, SYDVKM. The CDR3 DNA reads TGTGCCAGCAGTCCCACGTCACAGGGTCGCAATTCACCCCTCCACTTT. This translates into CASSPTSQGRNSPLHF.

This clonotype turned up a few times. The chain is built from TRBV10-3 and TRBJ2-7; D may correspond to TRBD1 or TRBD2 (5 bases each). This CDR3 has 14 amino acids. V was shortened by 9 bases and J by 0 bases, with 15 bases between the two germline ends. Germline assignment: CDR1 ENHRY and CDR2 SYGVKD. CDR3 in amino acids: CAMAGTSSSYEQYF. CDR3 sequence (DNA): TGTGCCATGGCAGGGACCTCATCCTCCTACGAGCAGTACTTC.

The chain is built from TRBV14 and TRBJ2-3; the D gene is possibly TRBD2 (5 bases). Between the trimmed V and J ends, which lost 3 bases and 4 bases, there was a span of 20 bases. The CDR3 sequence is 17 residues long. The germline gives CDR1 SGHDN, CDR2 FVKESK. The CDR3 DNA reads as TGTGCCAGCAGCCAGACCAACGGACTTCCCGGGGCAGATACGCAGTATTTT. Its protein product is CASSQTNGLPGADTQYF.

The sample holds a few counts of this clonotype. The V call is TRBV4-2, the J call TRBJ2-3, with 9 bases that match TRBD1. CDR3 length: 16 amino acids. V lost 4 bases and J lost 1; bases outside the gene matches: 6. Looked up from germline, CDR1 is LGHNA and CDR2 is YNFKEQ. DNA of the CDR3: TGTGCCAGCAGCCCCAGCGGACAGGGGCGCACAGATACGCAGTATTTT. It translates to CASSPSGQGRTDTQYF.

Ten or more counts support this clonotype. The V call is TRBV4-3, the J call TRBJ2-7; a possible D gene is TRBD1 (5 bases). Germline values: CDR1 LGHNA, CDR2 YSLEER. Trimming shortened V by 4 bases and J by 1 base, and 11 bases separated the two germline ends. The CDR3 is made up of 14 amino acids. The CDR3 reads CASSPATVSYEQYF. CDR3 coding DNA: TGCGCCAGCAGCCCAGCGACAGTTTCCTACGAGCAGTACTTC.

The chain couples TRBV23-1 to TRBJ1-1; D is unclear. TRBV23-1 is assigned to the ORF class and has an uncertain function. Trimming shortened V by 8 bases and J by 3 bases, and 22 bases separated the two germline ends. This CDR3 region has 16 residues. CDR3 coding DNA: TGCGCCAGCGCCGAGAGAGGCTCACAAAGGGACACTGAAGCTTTCTTT. This sequence encodes CASAERGSQRDTEAFF.

This CDR3 reads CSVGLPDYNEQFF. As DNA, the CDR3 is TGCAGCGTTGGGCTTCCAGATTACAATGAGCAGTTCTTC. The rearrangement links TRBV29-1 to TRBJ2-1; D is undetermined. The CDR3 contains 13 residues. The V gene's germline CDR1 is SQVTM and CDR2 ANQGSEA. V lost 4 bases and J lost 4, with 11 bases in between.

This clonotype was observed a handful of times. The V gene is TRBV29-1, the J gene TRBJ1-1; 11 bases fit TRBD1. CDR3 length equals 17 residues. Germline-derived CDR1 and CDR2 are SQVTM and ANQGSEA. The V gene end was trimmed by 6 bases and the J gene end by 5 bases; junction bases not matched to a gene: 17. The CDR3 DNA is TGCAGCGTGGCGAGTTTTGGGGACAGGGGGTCGGGTACTGAAGCTTTCTTT. It is translated as CSVASFGDRGSGTEAFF.

The chain uses TRBV6-2 or TRBV6-3 and TRBJ1-5; D possibly corresponds to TRBD1 (5 bases). The CDR3 totals 15 residues. CDR1 and CDR2 from the germline V gene are MNHEY and SVGEGT. V lost 6 bases and J 3 bases, leaving 15 bases between the germline ends. The CDR3 coding sequence is TGTGCCAGCAGGGAGGGGATAGGCTTCAATCAGCCCCAGCATTTT. Translating gives CASREGIGFNQPQHF.

There are a few counts of this clonotype. This sequence joins TRBV12-3 or TRBV12-4 and TRBJ2-7; 7 bases match TRBD1. This CDR3 is 15 amino acids long. The V and J ends lost 3 bases and 2 bases, in that order; junction bases with no gene match: 7. CDR3 in DNA: TGTGCCAGCAGTTTTGGGACAGCCGGCACCTACGAGCAGTACTTC. It codes for CASSFGTAGTYEQYF.